Below are 25 T cell receptor beta chains sequenced from a single sample in a study of T-cell reconstitution after alpha-beta-depleted transplantation in children. The authors prepared the TCRbeta library with unique molecular identifiers. TCRdb reanalysed the PCR reads using MiXCR and keeps one entry per CDR3 protein. The sample shows about 200,000 distinct CDR3 sequences, 5% to 7.5% of them seen only once. The sample was PBMCs, taken before TCRalphabeta/CD19-depleted stem cell transplant. The receptors here all came from a girl under three years old with combined immunodeficiency, due to receive a stem cell transplant.

This clonotype was observed at least ten times. This sequence joins TRBV29-1 and TRBJ2-1; 8 bases agree with TRBD2. CDR3 size: 14 residues. Germline-derived CDR1 and CDR2 are SQVTM and ANQGSEA. V shed 1 base and J 5 bases; nucleotides not matched to a gene: 4. The CDR3: CSVEVALADNEQFF. The CDR3 DNA sequence: TGCAGCGTTGAAGTGGCACTAGCGGACAATGAGCAGTTCTTC.

This clonotype was seen ten or more times. CDR3 amino acids: CAISTDVELRSYNEQFF. CDR3 bases: TGTGCCATCAGTACCGATGTCGAGCTGCGCTCCTACAATGAGCAGTTCTTC. This rearrangement joins TRBV10-3 to TRBJ2-1; D gene uncertain. The CDR3 covers 17 residues. V was trimmed by 5 bases and J by 0 bases, leaving 17 bases between them. The germline V gene encodes CDR1 ENHRY and CDR2 SYGVKD.

This clonotype was recorded many times. The chain is built from TRBV19 and TRBJ1-5, with D perhaps matching TRBD1 (6 bases). The CDR3 length is 15 residues. V shed 5 bases and J shed 3 bases, with 14 bases lying between them. From germline, CDR1 is LNHDA and CDR2 SQIVND (reference sequence). CDR3 residues: CASSSAGASNQPQHF. The CDR3 nucleotides are TGTGCCAGTAGTTCCGCAGGGGCTTCCAATCAGCCCCAGCATTTT.

This clonotype was observed many times. The chain's CDR3 is CASGTSGSAYNEQFF. CDR3 sequence (DNA): TGTGCCAGCGGGACTAGCGGGAGTGCGTACAATGAGCAGTTCTTC. The chain combines TRBV19 with TRBJ2-1; 14 nucleotides agree with TRBD2. The J segment lost 4 bases and the V segment lost 9 bases, leaving 5 bases of the junction unmatched. The CDR3 runs to 15 residues. Germline values: CDR1 LNHDA, CDR2 SQIVND (reference sequence).

This clonotype was detected many times. The CDR3 here is CASSTIYYRGGMNTGELFF. The CDR3 region has the DNA TGTGCCAGCAGTACCATCTACTATAGGGGGGGGATGAACACCGGGGAGCTGTTTTTT. The chain uses TRBV28 and TRBJ2-2; the D gene is possibly TRBD2 (7 bases). Germline loops: CDR1 MDHEN, CDR2 SYDVKM. Between the trimmed V and J ends, which lost 5 bases and 1 base, there was a span of 23 bases. The CDR3 extends over 19 amino acids.

In this sample, this clonotype turned up many times. This sequence joins TRBV7-9 and TRBJ1-1; D remains ambiguous. CDR1 and CDR2 (germline): SEHNR, FQNEAQ (reference sequence). This CDR3 region has 14 residues. Trimming shortened V by 4 bases and J by 10 bases, and 19 bases separated the two germline ends. This CDR3 reads CASSSRPAKRGAFF. In DNA form, the CDR3 reads TGTGCCAGCAGCTCGCGCCCAGCGAAAAGAGGAGCTTTCTTT.

The rearrangement joins TRBV5-1 to TRBJ2-7; 9 positions match TRBD2. The J segment lost 3 bases and the V segment lost 3 bases, leaving 4 bases of the junction unmatched. The CDR3 is made up of 14 amino acids. The germline CDR1 and CDR2 sequences are SGHRS and YFSETQ. The CDR3 here is CASSSLAGYYEQYF. The CDR3 DNA sequence: TGCGCCAGCAGCTCTCTAGCGGGGTACTACGAGCAGTACTTC.

This clonotype was observed at least ten times. The chain uses TRBV12-3 or TRBV12-4 and TRBJ2-7, with D possibly being TRBD1 (5 bases). Trimming removed 3 bases at V and 3 bases at J, with 9 bases between. This CDR3 has 13 amino acids. The chain's CDR3 is CASSFSDSYEQYF. In DNA, the CDR3 is TGTGCCAGCAGTTTCTCCGACAGCTACGAGCAGTACTTC.

This clonotype was detected many times. The chain has TRBV13 and TRBJ2-7, with D possibly being TRBD1 or TRBD2 (5 bases each). The CDR3 is 14 amino acids. Per the germline V gene, CDR1 is PRHDT and CDR2 is FYEKMQ (reference sequence). Deletions cut 3 bases from V and 5 bases from J, with 14 bases between. The chain's CDR3 is CASSFGGAPHEQYF. For the CDR3, the DNA is TGTGCCAGCAGCTTTGGGGGAGCACCCCACGAGCAGTACTTC.

This clonotype was detected ten times or more. The chain couples TRBV10-3 to TRBJ1-3, with TRBD1 as a possible D gene (5 bases). Per germline, CDR1 ENHRY and CDR2 SYGVKD. The V end lost 4 bases, the J end lost 0 bases, and 19 bases lay between the germline ends. CDR3 length: 18 amino acids. The CDR3, as DNA: TGTGCCATCAGTGGGCCTCGGGGCCTTCCGGGCTCTGGAAACACCATATATTTT. Translated: CAISGPRGLPGSGNTIYF.

This clonotype was seen many times. The V gene is TRBV4-3, the J gene TRBJ2-1; the match to TRBD2 covers 13 bases. This CDR3 contains 16 residues. Germline V gene data show CDR1 as LGHNA and CDR2 as YSLEER. Germline trimming cut 0 bases from V and 14 bases from J; bases unmatched to any gene: 10. CDR3 nucleotides: TGCGCCAGCAGCCAAGATCCGGGACTAGCGGGATCGCTGGAGTTCTTC. Protein sequence: CASSQDPGLAGSLEFF.

This clonotype has ten or more counts. V is TRBV12-3 or TRBV12-4 and J is TRBJ2-2, with 10 positions matching TRBD2. The CDR3 sequence is 15 residues long. V gave up 4 bases and J gave up 3 bases; unmatched junction bases: 2. The chain's CDR3 is CASSSTSGYTGELFF. In DNA form, the CDR3 reads TGTGCCAGCAGTTCGACTAGCGGGTACACCGGGGAGCTGTTTTTT.

This clonotype was seen many times. The chain couples TRBV11-2 to TRBJ1-2; 7 nucleotides align to TRBD1. The CDR3 length is 16 residues. V was clipped by 3 bases and J by 8 bases; unmatched bases: 15. From germline, CDR1 is SGHAT and CDR2 FQNNGV. CDR3 residues: CASSFLPLDRVEGYTF. The CDR3 nucleotides read TGTGCCAGCAGCTTTCTGCCCCTCGACAGGGTGGAGGGCTACACCTTC. Full variable domain (rest looked up from reference TRBV11-2 and TRBJ1-2): EAGVAQSPRYKIIEKRQSVAFWCNPISGHATLYWYQQILGQGPKLLIQFQNNGVVDDSQLPKDRFSAERLKGVDSTLKIQPAKLEDSAVYLCASSFLPLDRVEGYTFGSGTRLTVV.

This clonotype was observed many times. This sequence joins TRBV7-6 and TRBJ1-4; 9 bases fit TRBD1. After removal of 1 base from V and 1 base from J, the junction contained 1 base not matched to a gene. CDR1 is SGHVS, CDR2 FNYEAQ, per germline. This CDR3 contains 16 residues. DNA for the CDR3: TGTGCCAGCAGCTTAGACAGGGGGCAAACTAATGAAAAACTGTTTTTT. Its protein is CASSLDRGQTNEKLFF.

This clonotype was found a few times. V is TRBV7-3 and J is TRBJ2-4, with D possibly TRBD1 on 6 matching bases. Germline loops: CDR1 SGHTA, CDR2 FQGTGA. V lost 0 bases and J lost 3, with 6 bases in between. The length of the CDR3 is 14 residues. The CDR3 DNA is TGTGCCAGCAGCTTAACAGGGGGCAAAAACATTCAGTACTTC. It translates to CASSLTGGKNIQYF.

Comment on this clonotype: A clone one base away is much larger, so this may be a read error. The rearrangement joins TRBV7-8 to TRBJ2-7; D remains unclear. Trimming stripped 1 base from V and 5 bases from J, with 9 bases between. This CDR3 has 13 residues. CDR1 is SGHVS, CDR2 FQNEAQ, per germline. The DNA of the CDR3 is TGTGCCAGCAGCTTAGTACACCCCAACGAGCAGTACTTC. This sequence encodes CASSLVHPNEQYF.

This clonotype showed up many times. CDR3 loop: CASSQLGAQVIFAETQYF. The CDR3 DNA reads TGTGCCAGCAGCCAATTGGGGGCCCAGGTGATTTTTGCGGAGACCCAGTACTTC. V is TRBV3-1 and J is TRBJ2-5; D possibly corresponds to TRBD1 (6 bases). The germline CDR1 and CDR2 sequences are LGHDT and YNNKEL (reference sequence). The CDR3 totals 18 residues. V was pared by 2 bases and J by 5 bases, with 24 bases between.

This clonotype was detected many times. The V call is TRBV12-3 or TRBV12-4, the J call TRBJ2-3, with 9 bases lining up with TRBD2. V trimming: 6 bases; J trimming: 1 base; junction bases outside the gene matches: 17. The length of the CDR3 is 19 residues. In DNA form, the CDR3 reads TGTGCCAGCAGCCGTGGGGTAGCGGGGGACGTTACCGGCACAGATACGCAGTATTTT. It encodes CASSRGVAGDVTGTDTQYF.

The chain employs TRBV3-1 and TRBJ2-7; 7 bases fit TRBD1. CDR3 length: 13 amino acids. CDR1 LGHDT and CDR2 YNNKEL come from the germline V gene (reference sequence). With V trimmed by 3 bases and J by 3 bases, 2 bases remained unmatched. The CDR3 protein is CASSQGQHYEQYF. CDR3 sequence (DNA): TGTGCCAGCAGCCAGGGACAGCACTACGAGCAGTACTTC.

V and J are TRBV20-1 and TRBJ2-6; 8 nucleotides line up with TRBD1. CDR1 and CDR2 (germline): DFQATT, SNEGSKA (reference sequence). The V gene end was trimmed by 6 bases and the J gene end by 0 bases; junction bases not matched to a gene: 7. The length of the CDR3 is 16 residues. The CDR3 region has the DNA TGCAGTGCCACCACTACAGGGGGCTCTGGGGCCAACGTCCTGACTTTC. As protein: CSATTTGGSGANVLTF.

This clonotype was detected ten times or more. V is TRBV28 and J is TRBJ2-2; tentatively, D is TRBD1 (5 bases). The CDR3 spans 15 residues. CDR1 MDHEN and CDR2 SYDVKM come from the germline V gene. Between the trimmed V and J ends, which lost 7 bases and 7 bases, there was a span of 19 bases. The CDR3 is CASTLTLGVSGELFF. CDR3 nucleotide sequence: TGTGCCAGCACCCTCACCCTAGGGGTTAGCGGGGAGCTGTTTTTT.

The table lists this clonotype with many counts. This chain links TRBV6-2 or TRBV6-3 with TRBJ2-7; no firm D call. CDR1 MNHEY and CDR2 SVGEGT come from the germline V gene. CDR3 length equals 15 residues. Trimming pared 2 bases from V and 2 bases from J, leaving 13 bases between. The CDR3 DNA sequence: TGTGCCAGCAGTTACGTATTACACGGAGCCTACGAGCAGTACTTC. Its translation is CASSYVLHGAYEQYF.

The table lists this clonotype with many counts. The chain joins TRBV12-3 or TRBV12-4 to TRBJ2-7; D may correspond to TRBD1 or TRBD2 (5 bases each). CDR3 length: 14 amino acids. The ends were cut back, 7 bases at V and 2 bases at J, with 15 bases in the middle. CDR3 in amino acids: CASKTVGGPYEQYF. CDR3 coding DNA: TGTGCCAGCAAAACAGTTGGGGGTCCCTACGAGCAGTACTTC.

The table lists this clonotype with many counts. V gene TRBV7-9 combines with J gene TRBJ2-1; perhaps TRBD2 as D (5 bases). CDR3 length equals 13 residues. Trimming cost V 3 bases and J 13 bases, with 16 bases left between them. Per germline, CDR1 SEHNR and CDR2 FQNEAQ (reference sequence). CDR3 in DNA: TGTGCCAGCAGCTTGTCGCTAGCAGTAGAACAGTTCTTC. It translates to CASSLSLAVEQFF.

This clonotype occurred many times. This chain joins TRBV12-3 or TRBV12-4 and TRBJ2-1; D might be TRBD1 (5 bases). Trimming stripped 6 bases from V and 0 bases from J, with 6 bases between. This CDR3 contains 13 residues. As DNA, the CDR3 is TGTGCCAGCAGGCAGGGCTCCTACAATGAGCAGTTCTTC. It encodes CASRQGSYNEQFF.